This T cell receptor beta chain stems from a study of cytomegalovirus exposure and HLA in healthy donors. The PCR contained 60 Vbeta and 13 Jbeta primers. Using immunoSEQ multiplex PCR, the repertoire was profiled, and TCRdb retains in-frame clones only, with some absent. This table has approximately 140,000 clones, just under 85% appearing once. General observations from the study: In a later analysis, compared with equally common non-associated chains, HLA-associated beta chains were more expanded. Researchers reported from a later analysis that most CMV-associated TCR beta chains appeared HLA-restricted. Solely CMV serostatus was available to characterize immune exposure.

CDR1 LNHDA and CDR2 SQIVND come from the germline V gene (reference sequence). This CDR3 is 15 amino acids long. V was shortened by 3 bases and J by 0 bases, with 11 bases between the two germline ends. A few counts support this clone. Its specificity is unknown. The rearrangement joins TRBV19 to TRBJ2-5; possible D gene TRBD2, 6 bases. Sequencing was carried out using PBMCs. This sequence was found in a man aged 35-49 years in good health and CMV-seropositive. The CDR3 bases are TGTGCCAGTAGTATGGGTCGGGGGTACCAAGAGACCCAGTACTTC. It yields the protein CASSMGRGYQETQYF.